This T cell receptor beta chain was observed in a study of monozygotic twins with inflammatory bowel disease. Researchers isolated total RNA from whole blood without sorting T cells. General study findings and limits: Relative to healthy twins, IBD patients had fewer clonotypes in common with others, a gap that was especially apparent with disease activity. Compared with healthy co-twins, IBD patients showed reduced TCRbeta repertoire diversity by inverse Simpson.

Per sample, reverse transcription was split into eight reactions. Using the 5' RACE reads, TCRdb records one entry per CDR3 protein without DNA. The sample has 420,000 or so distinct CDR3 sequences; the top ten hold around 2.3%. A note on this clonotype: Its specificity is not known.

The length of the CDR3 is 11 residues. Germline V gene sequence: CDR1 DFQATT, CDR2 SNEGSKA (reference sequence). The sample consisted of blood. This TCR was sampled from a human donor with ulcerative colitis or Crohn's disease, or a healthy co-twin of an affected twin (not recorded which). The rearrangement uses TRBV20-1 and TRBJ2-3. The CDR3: CSARMADTQYF.